This TCR beta chain was captured in a study of cytomegalovirus exposure and HLA in healthy donors. The CDR3 is made up of 15 amino acids. Germline V gene lookup returns CDR1 MNHNS and CDR2 SASEGT. The J segment lost 1 base and the V segment lost 0 bases, leaving 2 bases of the junction unmatched. Healthy bone marrow donors formed the donor group. Despite likely unrecorded immune exposures, the donors were nominally healthy at the time of sampling. PCR was performed using 60 Vbeta and 13 Jbeta primers. Assay: immunoSEQ multiplex PCR; the TCRdb copy retains only in-frame clones and omits some. The table records about 150,000 clones, about three quarters of them present only once. General observations from the study: By HLA locus, TCR association rates varied in a later analysis, with DRB1 showing the most and HLA-C the fewest.

As for this clone: The target antigen is unknown.

The chain is built from TRBV6-1 and TRBJ1-2; 7 nucleotides agree with TRBD1. This TCR came from a man aged 30-40 years in good health and CMV-seropositive. The sample taken for sequencing was PBMCs. The CDR3 DNA sequence: TGTGCCAGCAGTGAAGCAGGGGGCGTTAACTATGGCTACACCTTC. Its translation is CASSEAGGVNYGYTF.